One sample yielded the 13 T cell receptor beta chains listed below, sequenced in a study of cytomegalovirus exposure and HLA in healthy donors. PCR used 60 Vbeta primers and 13 Jbeta primers. The repertoire was sequenced with immunoSEQ multiplex PCR; TCRdb's copy has only in-frame clones and lacks some. Of around 170,000 clones listed, 70% to 80% are singletons. The specimen was PBMCs. The receptor set was obtained from a man aged 18 to 29 in good health and CMV-seronegative.

Comments on this clone: This sample includes further DNA sequences coding for the same CDR3. This chain uses TRBV5-4 with TRBJ2-5, with a tentative D call TRBD2 (7 bases). The CDR3 totals 13 residues. V was shortened by 4 bases and J by 5 bases, with 12 bases between the two germline ends. Germline CDR1 and CDR2: SGHNT and YYREEE (reference sequence). The CDR3 loop is CASSPPGGETQYF. The CDR3 DNA reads TGTGCCAGCAGCCCCCCGGGGGGCGAGACCCAGTACTTC. The whole variable domain, filled in from reference TRBV5-4 and TRBJ2-5, reads ETGVTQSPTHLIKTRGQQVTLRCSSQSGHNTVSWYQQALGQGPQFIFQYYREEENGRGNFPPRFSGLQFPNYSSELNVNALELDDSALYLCASSPPGGETQYFGPGTRLLVL.

V is TRBV2 and J is TRBJ1-1; D may be TRBD1 (6 bases). The length of the CDR3 is 13 residues. V dropped 6 bases and J dropped 1 base, with 9 bases sitting between them. Germline V gives CDR1 SNHLY, CDR2 FYNNEI. The chain's CDR3 is CASSAQGNTEAFF. CDR3 nucleotide sequence: TGTGCCAGCAGCGCACAGGGGAACACTGAAGCTTTCTTT.

This sequence joins TRBV5-3 and TRBJ2-5, with D unclear. TRBV5-3 is classed as an ORF, of uncertain function. V lost 4 bases, J lost 4 bases, and 17 bases lay in between. The CDR3 covers 15 residues. CDR3 region: CARSPARLEGETQYF. Written as DNA, the CDR3 is TGTGCCAGAAGCCCGGCAAGGCTAGAAGGAGAGACCCAGTACTTC.

This clone was detected only a few times. The rearrangement uses TRBV6-5 and TRBJ1-4; 9 nucleotides agree with TRBD1. The CDR3 length is 14 residues. Germline assignment: CDR1 MNHEY and CDR2 SVGAGI. The V and J ends lost 10 bases and 8 bases, in that order; junction bases with no gene match: 11. The CDR3 here is CATQSQGASEKLFF. In nucleotides, the CDR3 is TGTGCCACTCAATCACAGGGGGCTTCGGAAAAACTGTTTTTT.

The CDR3 reads CASTDGTGDYGYTF. The CDR3 DNA reads as TGCGCCAGCACAGACGGGACGGGAGATTATGGCTACACCTTC. V usage is TRBV5-1 and J usage is TRBJ1-2; TRBD1 might be the D (5 bases). The CDR3 loop spans 14 amino acids. V was shortened by 6 bases and J by 5 bases, with 17 bases between the two germline ends. Per the germline V gene, CDR1 is SGHRS and CDR2 is YFSETQ.

The sample holds a few counts of this clone. The CDR3 is CASGGTGGSYYGYTF. CDR3 DNA: TGTGCCAGCGGGGGGACAGGGGGTTCCTACTATGGCTACACCTTC. This chain joins TRBV2 and TRBJ1-2; 11 bases are a match to TRBD1. This CDR3 has 15 amino acids. The V gene end was trimmed by 8 bases and the J gene end by 3 bases; junction bases not matched to a gene: 8. The germline CDR1 and CDR2 sequences are SNHLY and FYNNEI.

The V call is TRBV27, the J call TRBJ2-2; TRBD2 matches 8 bases. J lost 5 bases, V lost 4 bases, and 6 bases had no gene match. CDR1 and CDR2 (germline): MNHEY, SMNVEV (reference sequence). CDR3 length: 15 amino acids. The CDR3, as DNA: TGTGCCAGCAGTTCAGCGGGAGCTGGGACCGGGGAGCTGTTTTTT. Protein product: CASSSAGAGTGELFF.

V gene TRBV7-9 combines with J gene TRBJ2-2; tentative D call: TRBD1 (6 bases). Germline V lookup: CDR1 SEHNR, CDR2 FQNEAQ (reference sequence). V shed 4 bases and J shed 2 bases, with 20 bases lying between them. The CDR3 is 18 residues long. CDR3 in DNA: TGTGCCAGCAGCTGGACGAACGTCGGACAGACAAACACCGGGGAGCTGTTTTTT. Amino acid sequence: CASSWTNVGQTNTGELFF. The variable domain in full, with the rest retrieved from reference TRBV7-9 and TRBJ2-2, is DTGVSQNPRHKITKRGQNVTFRCDPISEHNRLYWYRQTLGQGPEFLTYFQNEAQLEKSRLLSDRFSAERPKGSFSTLEIQRTEQGDSAMYLCASSWTNVGQTNTGELFFGEGSRLTVL.

The rearrangement joins TRBV12-5 to TRBJ1-5; 10 bases align to TRBD1. The V gene end was trimmed by 2 bases and the J gene end by 9 bases; junction bases not matched to a gene: 16. Germline V CDR1 and CDR2: LGHNT, FRNRAP. CDR3 size: 18 residues. CDR3 bases: TGTGCTAGTGGTTTGCCCCAAGGGGACAGGGGCCTCGGGAGGCCCCAGCATTTT. It specifies CASGLPQGDRGLGRPQHF.

This clone was picked up one time. The chain carries TRBV25-1 and TRBJ2-5; 9 nucleotides agree with TRBD1. The CDR3 length is 13 residues. Germline assignment: CDR1 MGHDK and CDR2 SYGVNS. V lost 8 bases to trimming and J lost 11 bases; unmatched junction nucleotides: 12. In DNA, the CDR3 is TGTGCCAGCGGGGAACAGGGGGCGCGGGAGCAGTACTTC. Translated: CASGEQGAREQYF.

The chain carries TRBV27 and TRBJ2-6, with 8 bases matching TRBD1. CDR1 is MNHEY, CDR2 SMNVEV, per germline (reference sequence). After removal of 8 bases from V and 2 bases from J, the junction contained 11 bases not matched to a gene. The CDR3 is 17 residues long. The CDR3: CASGRQGASAGANVLTF. Written as DNA, the CDR3 is TGTGCCAGCGGGCGCCAGGGGGCGTCCGCTGGGGCCAACGTCCTGACTTTC.

The rearrangement joins TRBV19 to TRBJ2-4, with D tentatively TRBD2 (5 bases). Germline V gene data show CDR1 as LNHDA and CDR2 as SQIVND (reference sequence). The CDR3 totals 14 residues. Trimming took 2 bases from V and 4 from J, leaving 9 bases between them. The chain's CDR3 is CASSIREIKNIQYF. Here the CDR3 DNA reads TGTGCCAGTAGTATAAGGGAGATTAAAAACATTCAGTACTTC.

V usage is TRBV6-6 and J usage is TRBJ2-1; the D gene is possibly TRBD2 (6 bases). Germline values: CDR1 MNHNY, CDR2 SVGAGI (reference sequence). The CDR3 consists of 15 residues. Trimming left V 0 bases short and J 4 bases short, with 10 bases between. As DNA, the CDR3 is TGTGCCAGCAGTTACTCGAGCGGGCTATACAATGAGCAGTTCTTC. Translated: CASSYSSGLYNEQFF.